The entry that follows covers one TCR beta chain sequence. The data were obtained in a study of T cell changes during pregnancy in multiple sclerosis. This CDR3 has 13 amino acids. Looked up from germline, CDR1 is SGHTA and CDR2 is FQGNSA. The V end was cut by 1 base, the J end by 7 bases, with 8 bases between. TCRdb's table, derived via immunoSEQ multiplex PCR, lists solely in-frame clones and lacks some. The data contain approximately 50,000 clones, roughly 94% of them singletons. Sequenced here: CD4+ T cells from peripheral blood mononuclear cells, sampled in the third trimester of pregnancy. The chain couples TRBV7-2 to TRBJ2-1; D unclear. The TCR was taken from a female donor with multiple sclerosis, enrolled in a pregnancy study. As DNA, the CDR3 is TGTGCCAGCAGCTTAGGCGGCCTTAATGAGCAGTTCTTC. Translating gives CASSLGGLNEQFF.